Each of the 13 T cell receptor beta chains below was sequenced from the same sample in a study of shared clonotypes between healthy human individuals. Naive CD8 isolation took CD45RO-negative cells positively selected for CCR7 and excluded terminally differentiated effector memory CD45RA+ cells. Method: immunoSEQ multiplex PCR; TCRdb's copy keeps in-frame clones and lacks some. The table records about 580,000 clones, nearly 98% of them present only once. Sequencing input: naive CD8+ T cells sorted from blood. These receptors came from a man aged 25 to 40 in good health.

On this clone itself: The same CDR3 is also encoded by other DNA sequences in this sample. V gene TRBV2 combines with J gene TRBJ2-5; the D gene is possibly TRBD1 (5 bases). CDR3 size: 12 residues. CDR1 and CDR2 from the germline V gene are SNHLY and FYNNEI. V was clipped by 6 bases and J by 5 bases, with 10 bases between them. The CDR3 sequence is CASRGRRETQYF. CDR3 nucleotide sequence: TGTGCCAGCAGGGGGCGGCGGGAGACCCAGTACTTC.

The chain uses TRBV21-1 and TRBJ1-5; the table calls TRBD1, which could not be checked here. TRBV21-1 represents a pseudogene. This CDR3 has 15 residues. DNA of the CDR3: TGTGCCAGCAGCATAAGAGCAGGAAGCAATCAGCCCCAGCATTTT. Amino acids: CASSIRAGSNQPQHF.

This rearrangement joins TRBV7-2 to TRBJ2-7, with TRBD1 matching over 7 bases. The CDR3 covers 15 residues. The V gene's germline CDR1 is SGHTA and CDR2 FQGNSA. Germline trimming cut 5 bases from V and 0 bases from J; bases unmatched to any gene: 7. CDR3 sequence: CASSAEGAVSYEQYF. For the CDR3, the DNA is TGTGCCAGCAGCGCAGAGGGGGCGGTCTCCTACGAGCAGTACTTC.

The rearrangement links TRBV7-8 to TRBJ1-3; possibly TRBD1 for D (6 bases). This CDR3 is built from 17 residues. V dropped 0 bases and J dropped 4 bases, with 16 bases sitting between them. Germline-derived CDR1 and CDR2 are SGHVS and FQNEAQ. This CDR3 reads CASSLARTGPGGNTIYF. CDR3 nucleotides: TGTGCCAGCAGCTTAGCTCGCACAGGGCCGGGCGGAAACACCATATATTTT.

V gene TRBV9 combines with J gene TRBJ2-1, with D perhaps TRBD2 (6 bases). This CDR3 is 15 amino acids long. The V end lost 4 bases, the J end lost 4 bases, and 15 bases lay between the germline ends. Germline CDR1 is SGDLS and CDR2 is YYNGEE. The CDR3 reads CASSFRDGGYNEQFF. Written as DNA, the CDR3 is TGTGCCAGCAGCTTCCGGGACGGGGGATACAATGAGCAGTTCTTC.

This chain joins TRBV28 and TRBJ1-1; D ambiguous. This CDR3 is 18 amino acids long. V lost 5 bases, J lost 4 bases, and 26 bases lay in between. Germline assignment: CDR1 MDHEN and CDR2 SYDVKM. Here the CDR3 DNA reads TGTGCCAGCAGTCCCCCGGGCAGTGGCAGAGGTGTTTCCACTGAAGCTTTCTTT. This encodes CASSPPGSGRGVSTEAFF.

The chain has TRBV7-6 and TRBJ2-7; tentative D call: TRBD2 (6 bases). Between the trimmed V and J ends, which lost 2 bases and 7 bases, there was a span of 12 bases. This CDR3 contains 13 residues. Germline CDR1 is SGHVS and CDR2 is FNYEAQ. CDR3 protein: CASSLLTRGEQYF. The DNA for the CDR3 is TGTGCCAGCAGCTTACTAACTCGGGGGGAGCAGTACTTC.

The rearrangement joins TRBV27 to TRBJ1-1; TRBD1 is a possible D gene (6 bases). The germline V and J ends were trimmed by 3 bases and 4 bases, with 12 bases remaining between them. This CDR3 is built from 14 residues. Per germline, CDR1 MNHEY and CDR2 SMNVEV (reference sequence). CDR3 residues: CASSLATGSTEAFF. The CDR3 DNA reads as TGTGCCAGCAGTTTGGCCACAGGGAGCACTGAAGCTTTCTTT.

The chain carries TRBV5-1 and TRBJ2-7; 7 nucleotides align to TRBD2. The length of the CDR3 is 15 residues. Germline values: CDR1 SGHRS, CDR2 YFSETQ. The V segment lost 4 bases and the J segment 0 bases; nucleotides outside the gene matches: 7. CDR3 nucleotide sequence: TGCGCCAGCAGCGATTTTAGCGGGTTCTCCTACGAGCAGTACTTC. This translates into CASSDFSGFSYEQYF.

The V gene is TRBV5-8, the J gene TRBJ1-4; D gene unclear. CDR1 is SGHTS, CDR2 YDEGEE, per germline. The V gene lost 0 bases and the J gene lost 3 bases, with 9 bases spanning the gap. This CDR3 region has 15 residues. The CDR3 coding sequence is TGTGCCAGCAGCTTGGTTAGGCAGTCTAATGAAAAACTGTTTTTT. It yields the protein CASSLVRQSNEKLFF.

The sample holds one count of this clone. This chain joins TRBV29-1 and TRBJ2-5, with D uncertain. The V gene's germline CDR1 is SQVTM and CDR2 ANQGSEA. V lost 0 bases to trimming and J lost 0 bases, with 8 bases between them. The CDR3 has 14 amino acids. CDR3 nucleotide sequence: TGCAGCGTTGAAGAAGTCGCATACCAAGAGACCCAGTACTTC. Translating gives CSVEEVAYQETQYF.

The chain links TRBV6-5 to TRBJ2-3; 8 bases map to TRBD2. This CDR3 spans 14 amino acids. Losses at the gene ends were 10 bases for V and 4 bases for J; bases not matched to a gene: 10. Germline V gives CDR1 MNHEY, CDR2 SVGAGI. This CDR3 is CAIGRAGISDTQYF. The CDR3 nucleotides read TGTGCCATCGGGAGGGCGGGAATCTCAGATACGCAGTATTTT.

Concerning this clone: The same CDR3 arises from other DNA sequences in this sample as well. The rearrangement links TRBV5-1 to TRBJ2-7, with 9 nucleotides matching TRBD1. J gave up 3 bases and V 2 bases, and 3 bases lay outside the gene matches. The CDR3 loop spans 14 amino acids. Germline V gene data show CDR1 as SGHRS and CDR2 as YFSETQ. The CDR3 bases are TGCGCCAGCAGCTTAGGGACAGGGCTCTACGAGCAGTACTTC. It translates to CASSLGTGLYEQYF.